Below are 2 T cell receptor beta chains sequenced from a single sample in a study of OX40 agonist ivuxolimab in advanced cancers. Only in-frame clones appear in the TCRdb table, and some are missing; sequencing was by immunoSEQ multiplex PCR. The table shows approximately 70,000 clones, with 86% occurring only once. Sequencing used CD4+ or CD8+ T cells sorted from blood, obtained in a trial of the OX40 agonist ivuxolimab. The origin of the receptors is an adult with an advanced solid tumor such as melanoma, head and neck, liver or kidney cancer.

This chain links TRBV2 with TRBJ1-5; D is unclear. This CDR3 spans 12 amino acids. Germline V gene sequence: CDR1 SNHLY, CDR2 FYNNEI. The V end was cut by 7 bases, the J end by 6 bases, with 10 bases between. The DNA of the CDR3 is TGTGCCAGCACGCGGGATGGTCAGCCCCAGCATTTT. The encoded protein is CASTRDGQPQHF.

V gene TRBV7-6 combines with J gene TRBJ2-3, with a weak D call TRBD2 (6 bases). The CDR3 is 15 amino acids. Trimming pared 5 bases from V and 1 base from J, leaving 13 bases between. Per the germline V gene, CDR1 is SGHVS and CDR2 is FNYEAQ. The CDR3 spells CASSLISGGTDTQYF. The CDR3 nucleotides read TGTGCCAGCAGCCTGATTAGCGGAGGCACAGATACGCAGTATTTT.